This TCR beta chain was recorded in a study of beta chain features in type 1 diabetes. This clone has only a few counts. In germline, CDR1 is MNHEY, CDR2 SVGAGI. V shed 5 bases and J shed 2 bases, with 9 bases lying between them. This CDR3 has 13 residues. cDNA synthesis used the whole RNA isolate, giving expressed TCRB sequences. The method was immunoSEQ multiplex PCR; TCRdb's version includes in-frame clones alone and lacks a portion of them. The profile shows approximately 140,000 clones, 6.5% to 8.5% of them singletons. This receptor was obtained from a woman under 40 in good health. Material for sequencing was central memory CD4+ T cells from blood. This chain joins TRBV6-5 and TRBJ1-2; D is possibly TRBD1 (6 bases). As DNA, the CDR3 is TGTGCCAGCAGTACAGACAGGAACTATGGCTACACCTTC. Its protein is CASSTDRNYGYTF.